This TCR beta chain derives from a study of T cell repertoires in cytomegalovirus infection. Study context: Both CMV infection and a matching HLA type were indicated by public TCR beta signatures.

There are 14 residues in the CDR3. Trimming took 4 bases from V and 3 from J, leaving 12 bases between them. Germline lookup yields CDR1 SGHTA and CDR2 FQGNSA. This clonotype was detected only a few times. Using its own MiXCR run on the reads, TCRdb lists one record per CDR3 protein. The sample includes about 740,000 distinct CDR3 sequences, roughly 36% of them seen just once. This sequence was found in a human donor in good health (CMV status not recorded). Some clones in this sample may be carry-over from other donors' samples. This rearrangement joins TRBV7-2 to TRBJ1-2; D uncertain. Sequenced: PBMCs. The CDR3 here is CASSSWPVDYGYTF. Here the CDR3 DNA reads TGTGCCAGCAGCTCCTGGCCTGTCGACTATGGCTACACCTTC.